A single sample gave rise to the 29 T cell receptor beta chains below, sequenced in a study of blood T cell repertoires in COVID-19. The method was immunoSEQ multiplex PCR; TCRdb's version includes in-frame clones alone and lacks a portion of them. Of approximately 150,000 clones in the sample, approximately 90% were seen once. The sequenced sample was peripheral blood. These receptors all stem from a man younger than 35 with COVID-19, enrolled during active disease.

The chain is built from TRBV6-6 and TRBJ2-2, with TRBD2 matching over 7 bases. V was pared by 4 bases and J by 4 bases, with 6 bases of the junction left unmatched. Per germline, CDR1 MNHNY and CDR2 SVGAGI (reference sequence). This CDR3 has 15 amino acids. The CDR3 protein is CASSWAGAGTGELFF. For the CDR3, the DNA is TGTGCCAGCAGTTGGGCGGGAGCGGGCACCGGGGAGCTGTTTTTT.

The chain carries TRBV28 and TRBJ2-1, with TRBD2 matching 8 bases. The germline V gene has CDR1 MDHEN and CDR2 SYDVKM. The J segment lost 4 bases and the V segment lost 6 bases, leaving 5 bases of the junction unmatched. This CDR3 contains 14 residues. CDR3 region: CASRTASGYNEQFF. DNA of the CDR3: TGTGCCAGCAGAACTGCTAGCGGGTACAATGAGCAGTTCTTC.

The chain uses TRBV28 and TRBJ2-7, with a possible D match to TRBD1 (5 bases). The ends were cut back, 3 bases at V and 7 bases at J, with 10 bases in the middle. The CDR3 runs to 12 residues. Germline V gene data show CDR1 as MDHEN and CDR2 as SYDVKM. In DNA form, the CDR3 reads TGTGCCAGCAGTTTTTCAGGGTATGAGCAGTACTTC. This sequence encodes CASSFSGYEQYF.

The rearrangement links TRBV27 to TRBJ1-5, with D possibly TRBD1 on 5 matching bases. Germline-derived CDR1 and CDR2 are MNHEY and SMNVEV (reference sequence). This CDR3 comprises 12 residues. V gave up 6 bases and J gave up 7 bases, with 10 bases separating them. CDR3 residues: CASRGVGQPQHF. The CDR3 DNA reads as TGTGCCAGCAGAGGGGTCGGGCAGCCCCAGCATTTT.

The rearrangement links TRBV4-1 to TRBJ2-7; D is possibly TRBD1 (5 bases). The CDR3 is 16 residues long. CDR1 MGHRA and CDR2 YSYEKL come from the germline V gene. The V gene lost 1 base and the J gene lost 0 bases, with 13 bases spanning the gap. CDR3 DNA sequence: TGCGCCAGCAGCCAAGTGACAGTAAACCCCTCCTACGAGCAGTACTTC. Its protein is CASSQVTVNPSYEQYF.

The count of this clone is one. CDR3 sequence reads: CASSQNRGRSEAFF. DNA for the CDR3: TGCGCCAGCAGCCAAAACAGGGGTCGTTCCGAAGCTTTCTTT. This chain connects TRBV4-1 to TRBJ1-1, with TRBD1 matching over 7 bases. Germline V gene sequence: CDR1 MGHRA, CDR2 YSYEKL. Trimming at V came to 2 bases and at J to 8 bases, leaving 8 bases not matched to a gene. The CDR3 spans 14 residues.

The chain carries TRBV29-1 and TRBJ2-7; 7 bases are a match to TRBD1. J was trimmed by 5 bases and V by 2 bases; bases with no gene match: 6. This CDR3 is built from 13 residues. Germline V gene data show CDR1 as SQVTM and CDR2 as ANQGSEA. CDR3: CSVERDSPHEQYF. The CDR3 DNA follows: TGCAGCGTTGAACGGGACAGCCCCCACGAGCAGTACTTC.

This clone has a handful of counts. This chain joins TRBV27 and TRBJ1-2; 8 nucleotides match TRBD1. Germline V CDR1 and CDR2: MNHEY, SMNVEV (reference sequence). V gave up 5 bases and J gave up 7 bases; unmatched junction bases: 12. This CDR3 contains 15 residues. The CDR3 protein is CASSLGQGSPLGYTF. As DNA, the CDR3 is TGTGCCAGCAGTCTCGGACAGGGATCCCCCCTTGGCTACACCTTC.

The chain recombines TRBV7-2 with TRBJ2-7; TRBD1 matches 12 bases. With V trimmed by 4 bases and J by 2 bases, 12 bases remained unmatched. Germline lookup yields CDR1 SGHTA and CDR2 FQGNSA. The CDR3 extends over 18 amino acids. The DNA for the CDR3 is TGTGCCAGCAGCTCGCCTCGGAAGGGACAGGGGGCCCCCTACGAGCAGTACTTC. This codes for CASSSPRKGQGAPYEQYF.

The rearrangement links TRBV28 to TRBJ1-1; D gene ambiguous. With 5 bases removed from V and 0 bases from J, the gap between germline ends came to 4 bases. The CDR3 consists of 12 residues. Germline CDR1 is MDHEN and CDR2 is SYDVKM. CDR3 coding DNA: TGTGCCAGCAGTCCCTTGAACACTGAAGCTTTCTTT. Amino acids: CASSPLNTEAFF.

The chain links TRBV6-1 to TRBJ1-2; D is perhaps TRBD1 (6 bases). This CDR3 region has 13 residues. V gave up 6 bases and J gave up 7 bases, with 15 bases separating them. Germline V lookup: CDR1 MNHNS, CDR2 SASEGT. Written as DNA, the CDR3 is TGTGCCAGCAGCTCCAGGGGCGGTGGTGGCTACACCTTC. It specifies CASSSRGGGGYTF.

The rearrangement links TRBV14 to TRBJ2-1, with TRBD2 identical over 12 bases. V lost 4 bases, J lost 5 bases, and 12 bases stayed unmatched. CDR3 length: 18 residues. Germline CDR1 SGHDN, CDR2 FVKESK. CDR3 coding DNA: TGTGCCAGCAGCCCCACGGTCCGGAGACTAGCGGGAGACAATGAGCAGTTCTTC. Encoded protein: CASSPTVRRLAGDNEQFF.

The V gene is TRBV28, the J gene TRBJ2-7, with D uncertain. Trimming cost V 4 bases and J 3 bases, with 13 bases left between them. Germline V gene sequence: CDR1 MDHEN, CDR2 SYDVKM. This CDR3 is 14 amino acids long. Here the CDR3 reads CASSSPWSSYEQYF. For the CDR3, the DNA is TGTGCCAGCAGTTCCCCATGGTCGAGCTACGAGCAGTACTTC.

V is TRBV19 and J is TRBJ1-6; 10 bases align to TRBD1. With 3 bases clipped from V and 9 bases from J, the junction kept 5 bases outside the gene matches. Looked up from germline, CDR1 is LNHDA and CDR2 is SQIVND (reference sequence). CDR3 length: 15 amino acids. CDR3 in DNA: TGTGCCAGTAGTATCCGACAGGGGGCTGTTTCACCCCTCCACTTT. Protein: CASSIRQGAVSPLHF.

V usage is TRBV5-6 and J usage is TRBJ2-1; 8 bases fit TRBD1. The CDR3 is 15 residues long. The ends lost 1 base at V and 8 bases at J; junction bases unmatched: 8. Looked up from germline, CDR1 is SGHDT and CDR2 is YYEEEE. The CDR3 DNA reads TGTGCCAGCAGCTTGAGGCGACAGGGGAGCTATGAGCAGTTCTTC. It codes for CASSLRRQGSYEQFF.

The chain joins TRBV5-4 to TRBJ1-2, with a tentative D call TRBD1 (5 bases). Trimming stripped 0 bases from V and 3 bases from J, with 12 bases between. Looked up from germline, CDR1 is SGHNT and CDR2 is YYREEE (reference sequence). The CDR3 extends over 15 amino acids. In DNA, the CDR3 is TGTGCCAGCAGCTTGGATTCCCAGGGCTACTATGGCTACACCTTC. Amino acid sequence: CASSLDSQGYYGYTF.

Details on this clone: The same CDR3 is also encoded by other DNA sequences in this sample. The genes are TRBV15 and TRBJ1-5, with TRBD1 as a possible D gene (6 bases). Trimming removed 0 bases from V and 4 bases from J, with 10 bases in between. Germline V lookup: CDR1 LNHNV, CDR2 YYDKDF (reference sequence). CDR3 length: 15 residues. This CDR3 reads CATSRDRGSNQPQHF. CDR3 nucleotides: TGTGCCACCAGCAGAGACAGGGGTAGTAATCAGCCCCAGCATTTT.

The chain joins TRBV14 to TRBJ1-1; D unclear. V was trimmed by 4 bases and J by 1 base, leaving 7 bases between them. Germline CDR1 SGHDN, CDR2 FVKESK. The CDR3 extends over 13 amino acids. CDR3 DNA sequence: TGTGCCAGCAGCCGGGCCTCGAACACTGAAGCTTTCTTT. Amino acid sequence: CASSRASNTEAFF.

V and J are TRBV5-1 and TRBJ2-1, with D tentatively TRBD1 (5 bases). The CDR3 has 17 residues. From germline, CDR1 is SGHRS and CDR2 YFSETQ. Trimming took off 4 bases at V and 2 bases at J, with 19 bases between the two ends. The CDR3 is CASSGRGAGITYNEQFF. CDR3 coding DNA: TGCGCCAGCAGCGGGCGTGGGGCAGGGATAACCTACAATGAGCAGTTCTTC.

The chain uses TRBV4-1 and TRBJ2-1, with D tentatively TRBD2 (6 bases). Trimming stripped 6 bases from V and 0 bases from J, with 15 bases between. The V gene's germline CDR1 is MGHRA and CDR2 YSYEKL. The CDR3 has 16 amino acids. The CDR3 region is CASSGGLSVSYNEQFF. The CDR3 DNA is TGCGCCAGCAGTGGGGGACTGTCCGTCTCCTACAATGAGCAGTTCTTC.

In DNA form, the CDR3 reads TGTGCCAGCAGTGAATGGGGGCGTTCTAGCACAGATACGCAGTATTTT. It specifies CASSEWGRSSTDTQYF. V usage is TRBV25-1 and J usage is TRBJ2-3; D might be TRBD1 (6 bases). CDR3 length: 16 residues. The ends were cut back, 1 base at V and 0 bases at J, with 11 bases in the middle. Germline V lookup: CDR1 MGHDK, CDR2 SYGVNS.

This clone was recorded a few times. The chain links TRBV4-1 to TRBJ1-1; D uncertain. The CDR3 has 16 amino acids. Trimming removed 0 bases from V and 5 bases from J, with 16 bases in between. From germline, CDR1 is MGHRA and CDR2 YSYEKL. Written as DNA, the CDR3 is TGCGCCAGCAGCCAAGATGCTGTGTCGAGTAATACTGAAGCTTTCTTT. This gives the protein CASSQDAVSSNTEAFF.

The CDR3 DNA reads TGTGCCAGCAGCGCCCAGGCGGGGGCGGGAAGTGGAGATAGCTCCTACAATGAGCAGTTCTTC. Translating gives CASSAQAGAGSGDSSYNEQFF. This sequence joins TRBV9 and TRBJ2-1; a weak D match, TRBD2 (7 bases). The CDR3 totals 21 residues. From germline, CDR1 is SGDLS and CDR2 YYNGEE. V gave up 3 bases and J gave up 0 bases, with 28 bases separating them.

The chain carries TRBV29-1 and TRBJ1-6; 8 bases map to TRBD1. Germline V gene sequence: CDR1 SQVTM, CDR2 ANQGSEA. V was pared by 5 bases and J by 8 bases, with 8 bases of the junction left unmatched. The CDR3 is 14 residues long. The CDR3 DNA sequence: TGCAGCGTTCGGACAGGGCTTTGGGATTCACCCCTCCACTTT. Translated, it gives CSVRTGLWDSPLHF.

The chain uses TRBV19 and TRBJ1-2, with 10 bases matching TRBD1. Germline V gene lookup returns CDR1 LNHDA and CDR2 SQIVND (reference sequence). The CDR3 totals 13 residues. Losses at the gene ends were 6 bases for V and 6 bases for J; bases not matched to a gene: 4. CDR3 loop: CASSGTGADGYTF. DNA of the CDR3: TGTGCCAGTAGCGGGACAGGGGCAGATGGCTACACCTTC.

The rearrangement links TRBV19 to TRBJ2-1, with 7 bases aligning to TRBD1. Per the germline V gene, CDR1 is LNHDA and CDR2 is SQIVND (reference sequence). J gave up 3 bases and V 5 bases, and 4 bases lay outside the gene matches. The CDR3 has 14 amino acids. CDR3 protein: CASSVRTGYNEQFF. In DNA, the CDR3 is TGTGCCAGTAGTGTACGGACAGGCTACAATGAGCAGTTCTTC.

The V and J genes are TRBV30 and TRBJ1-6; TRBD1 is a possible D gene (5 bases). Germline lookup yields CDR1 GTSNPN and CDR2 SVGIG (reference sequence). The V end lost 0 bases, the J end lost 6 bases, and 9 bases lay between the germline ends. This CDR3 spans 14 amino acids. The CDR3 DNA sequence: TGTGCCTGGAGTGTTGGGGGGTTTAATTCACCCCTCCACTTT. It specifies CAWSVGGFNSPLHF. Based on the CDR3 plus reference TRBV30 and TRBJ1-6, the full variable domain is SQTIHQWPATLVQPVGSPLSLECTVEGTSNPNLYWYRQAAGRGLQLLFYSVGIGQISSEVPQNLSASRPQDRQFILSSKKLLLSDSGFYLCAWSVGGFNSPLHFGNGTRLTVT.

The genes are TRBV9 and TRBJ2-1, with TRBD2 matching over 14 bases. Germline V gene data show CDR1 as SGDLS and CDR2 as YYNGEE. J gave up 0 bases and V 3 bases, and 8 bases lay outside the gene matches. The CDR3 has 19 amino acids. Here the CDR3 reads CASSDGTSGSASSYNEQFF. In DNA, the CDR3 is TGTGCCAGCAGCGACGGGACTAGCGGGAGCGCGAGCTCCTACAATGAGCAGTTCTTC.

The chain has TRBV28 and TRBJ2-1, with 10 bases matching TRBD1. CDR1 is MDHEN, CDR2 SYDVKM, per germline. The CDR3 runs to 14 residues. J lost 6 bases, V lost 7 bases, and 6 bases had no gene match. In DNA, the CDR3 is TGTGCCAGCATCCGAGGACAGGGGGGCAATGAGCAGTTCTTC. Translation gives CASIRGQGGNEQFF.